The source of this TCR beta chain is a study of graft-versus-host responses after intestinal transplantation. For the study at large: The recipients all started with anti-thymocyte globulin induction and then took tacrolimus and steroids for around 3 years. Study-wide results and caveats: There were GvH clones found in recipient marrow, and some of them appeared first in ileum or blood.

V lost 1 base to trimming and J lost 8 bases, with 8 bases between them. Germline CDR1 is SGHKS and CDR2 is YYEKEE (reference sequence). The CDR3 sequence is 12 residues long. On this clone: The target antigen is unknown.

Assay: immunoSEQ multiplex PCR; the TCRdb copy retains only in-frame clones and omits some. The sample includes 33,000 or so clones, around 94% of them seen just once. This material consisted of PBMCs, taken 16 days after intestinal transplant. J is TRBJ2-3 and V is TRBV5-5; TRBD2 is a possible D gene (5 bases). This receptor was taken from a human patient who received an intestinal transplant, so some T cells may come from the graft donor. CDR3 sequence: CASSLIRGTQYF. CDR3 bases: TGTGCCAGCAGCTTGATTCGGGGTACGCAGTATTTT.